This TCR beta chain was obtained from a study of technical replicates of blood from a handful of donors. Trimming pared 0 bases from V and 2 bases from J, leaving 6 bases between. The CDR3 totals 13 residues. Looked up from germline, CDR1 is SGHNT and CDR2 is YYREEE (reference sequence). Profiling relied on immunoSEQ multiplex PCR, and the TCRdb table lists in-frame clones only, not all of them. The sample records around 83,000 clones, about 91% being singletons. The source is a human donor in good health. Some clones in this sample may be carry-over from other donors' samples. The chain links TRBV5-4 to TRBJ2-7, with TRBD1 as a possible D gene (5 bases). Sequenced input: T cells isolated from PBMCs. CDR3 region: CASSLVDTYEQYF. In DNA, the CDR3 is TGTGCCAGCAGCTTGGTGGACACCTACGAGCAGTACTTC. Drawing the rest from reference TRBV5-4 and TRBJ2-7, the complete variable domain is ETGVTQSPTHLIKTRGQQVTLRCSSQSGHNTVSWYQQALGQGPQFIFQYYREEENGRGNFPPRFSGLQFPNYSSELNVNALELDDSALYLCASSLVDTYEQYFGPGTRLTVT.